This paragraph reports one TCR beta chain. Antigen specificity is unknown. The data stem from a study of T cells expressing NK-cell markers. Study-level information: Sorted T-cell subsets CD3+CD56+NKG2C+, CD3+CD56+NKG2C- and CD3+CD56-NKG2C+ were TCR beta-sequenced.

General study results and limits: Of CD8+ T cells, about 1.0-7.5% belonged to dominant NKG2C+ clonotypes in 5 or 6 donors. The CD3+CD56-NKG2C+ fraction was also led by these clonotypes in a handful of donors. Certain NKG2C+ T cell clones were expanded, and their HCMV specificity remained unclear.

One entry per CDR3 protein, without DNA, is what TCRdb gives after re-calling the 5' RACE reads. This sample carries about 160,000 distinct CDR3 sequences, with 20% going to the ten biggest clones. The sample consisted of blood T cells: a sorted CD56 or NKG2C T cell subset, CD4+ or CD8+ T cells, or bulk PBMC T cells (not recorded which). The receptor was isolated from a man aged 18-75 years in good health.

The CDR3: CASSHHRSLQGTGELFF. V and J are TRBV4-2 and TRBJ2-2; TCRdb's D gene call, TRBD1, goes unchecked for lack of DNA. There are 17 residues in the CDR3. Germline V CDR1 and CDR2: LGHNA, YNFKEQ.